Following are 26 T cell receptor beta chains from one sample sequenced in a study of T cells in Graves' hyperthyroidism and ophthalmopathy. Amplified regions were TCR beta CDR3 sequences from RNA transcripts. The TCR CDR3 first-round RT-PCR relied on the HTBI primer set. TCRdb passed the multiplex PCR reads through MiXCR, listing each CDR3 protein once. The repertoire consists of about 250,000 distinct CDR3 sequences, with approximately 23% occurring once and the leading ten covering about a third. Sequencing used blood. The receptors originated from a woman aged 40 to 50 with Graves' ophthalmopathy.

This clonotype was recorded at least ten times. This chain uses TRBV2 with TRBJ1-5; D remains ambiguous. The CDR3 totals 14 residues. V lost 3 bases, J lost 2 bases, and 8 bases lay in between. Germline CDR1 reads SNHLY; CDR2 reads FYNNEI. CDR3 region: CASSDWGGNQPQHF. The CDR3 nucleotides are TGTGCCAGCAGTGATTGGGGAGGCAATCAGCCCCAGCATTTT.

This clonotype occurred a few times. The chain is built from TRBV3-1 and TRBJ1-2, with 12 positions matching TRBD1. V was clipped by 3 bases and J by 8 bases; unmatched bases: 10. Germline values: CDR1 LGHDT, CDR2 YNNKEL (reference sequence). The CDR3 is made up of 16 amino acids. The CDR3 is CASSHAGTGGAPGYTF. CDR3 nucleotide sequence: TGTGCCAGCAGCCACGCCGGGACAGGGGGCGCCCCGGGCTACACCTTC.

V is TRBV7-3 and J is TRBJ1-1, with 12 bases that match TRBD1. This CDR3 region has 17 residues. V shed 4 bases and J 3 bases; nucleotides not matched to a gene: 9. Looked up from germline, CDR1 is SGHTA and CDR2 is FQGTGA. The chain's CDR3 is CASSSRDRGQRDTEAFF. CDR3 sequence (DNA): TGTGCCAGCAGCTCCCGGGACAGGGGGCAGCGGGACACTGAAGCTTTCTTT.

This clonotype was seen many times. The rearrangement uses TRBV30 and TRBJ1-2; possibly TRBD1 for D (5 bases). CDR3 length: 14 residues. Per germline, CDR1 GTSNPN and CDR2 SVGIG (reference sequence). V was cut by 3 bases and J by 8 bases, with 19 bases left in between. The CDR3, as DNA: TGTGCCTGGAGCCTCACTCCGGGACCCCGAGGCTACACCTTC. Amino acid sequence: CAWSLTPGPRGYTF.

The CDR3 protein is CASTLTGEGTEAFF. The CDR3 DNA reads TGTGCCAGCACGTTGACAGGGGAGGGCACTGAAGCTTTCTTT. The chain links TRBV27 to TRBJ1-1; 8 bases agree with TRBD1. Germline V gene data show CDR1 as MNHEY and CDR2 as SMNVEV (reference sequence). V was pared by 7 bases and J by 4 bases, with 8 bases of the junction left unmatched. The CDR3 is 14 residues long.

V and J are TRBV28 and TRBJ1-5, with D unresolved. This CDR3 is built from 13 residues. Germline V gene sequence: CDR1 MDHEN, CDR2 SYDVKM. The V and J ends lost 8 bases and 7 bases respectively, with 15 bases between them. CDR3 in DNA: TGTGCCAGCCGTTCTAGCTTCCCCCAGCCCCAGCATTTT. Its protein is CASRSSFPQPQHF.

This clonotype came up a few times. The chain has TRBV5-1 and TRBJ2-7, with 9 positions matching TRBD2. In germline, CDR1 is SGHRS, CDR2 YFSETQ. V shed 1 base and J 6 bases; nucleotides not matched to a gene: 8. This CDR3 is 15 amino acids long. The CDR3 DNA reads TGCGCCAGCAGCTTGAATCTAGCGGGAATTGCCGAGCAGTACTTC. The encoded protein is CASSLNLAGIAEQYF.

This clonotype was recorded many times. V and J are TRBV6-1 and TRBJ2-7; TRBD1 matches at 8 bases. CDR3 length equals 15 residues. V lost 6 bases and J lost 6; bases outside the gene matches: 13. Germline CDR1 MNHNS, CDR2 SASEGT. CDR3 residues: CASRESGQAGGEQYF. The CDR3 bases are TGTGCCAGCAGAGAATCGGGACAGGCAGGGGGCGAGCAGTACTTC.

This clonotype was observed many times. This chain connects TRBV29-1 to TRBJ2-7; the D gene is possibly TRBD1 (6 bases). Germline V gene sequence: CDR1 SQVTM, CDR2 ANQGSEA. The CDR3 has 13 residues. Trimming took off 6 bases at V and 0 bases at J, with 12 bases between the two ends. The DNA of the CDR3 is TGCAGCGTACAGGGACCTTCCTCCTACGAGCAGTACTTC. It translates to CSVQGPSSYEQYF.

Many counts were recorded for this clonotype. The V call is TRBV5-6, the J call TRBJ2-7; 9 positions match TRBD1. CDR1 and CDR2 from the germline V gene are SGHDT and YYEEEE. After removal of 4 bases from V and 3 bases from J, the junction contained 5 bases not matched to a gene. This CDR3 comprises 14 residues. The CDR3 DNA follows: TGTGCCAGCAGCCCGCCGGGACAGGGCTACGAGCAGTACTTC. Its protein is CASSPPGQGYEQYF.

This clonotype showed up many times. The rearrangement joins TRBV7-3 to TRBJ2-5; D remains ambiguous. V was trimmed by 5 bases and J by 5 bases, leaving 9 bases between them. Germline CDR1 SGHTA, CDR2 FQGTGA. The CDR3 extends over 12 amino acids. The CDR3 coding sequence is TGTGCCAGCAGCAATCTCGGGGAGACCCAGTACTTC. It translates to CASSNLGETQYF. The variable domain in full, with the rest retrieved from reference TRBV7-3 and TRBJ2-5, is GAGVSQTPSNKVTEKGKYVELRCDPISGHTALYWYRQSLGQGPEFLIYFQGTGAADDSGLPNDRFFAVRPEGSVSTLKIQRTERGDSAVYLCASSNLGETQYFGPGTRLLVL.

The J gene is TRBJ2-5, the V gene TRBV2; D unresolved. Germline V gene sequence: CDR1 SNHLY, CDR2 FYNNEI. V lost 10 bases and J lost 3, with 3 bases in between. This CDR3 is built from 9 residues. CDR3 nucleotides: TGTGCCATGAAAGAGACCCAGTACTTC. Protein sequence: CAMKETQYF.

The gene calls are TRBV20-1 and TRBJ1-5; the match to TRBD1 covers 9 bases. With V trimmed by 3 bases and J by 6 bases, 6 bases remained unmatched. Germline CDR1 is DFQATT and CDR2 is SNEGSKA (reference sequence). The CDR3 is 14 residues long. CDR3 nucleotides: TGCAGTGCTAGCTACAGGGGGCCCGGTCAGCCCCAGCATTTT. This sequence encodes CSASYRGPGQPQHF.

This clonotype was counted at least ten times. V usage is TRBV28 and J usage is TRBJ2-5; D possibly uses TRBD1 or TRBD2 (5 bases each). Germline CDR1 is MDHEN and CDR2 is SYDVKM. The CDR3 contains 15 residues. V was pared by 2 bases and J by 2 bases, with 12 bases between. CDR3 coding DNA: TGTGCCAGCAGTTTACGGGGCACACAACAAGAGACCCAGTACTTC. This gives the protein CASSLRGTQQETQYF.

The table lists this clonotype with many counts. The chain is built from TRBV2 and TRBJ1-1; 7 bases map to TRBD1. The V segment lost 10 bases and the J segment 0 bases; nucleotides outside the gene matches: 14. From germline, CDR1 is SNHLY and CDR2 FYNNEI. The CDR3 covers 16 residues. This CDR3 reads CATGKGAAFMNTEAFF. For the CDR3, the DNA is TGTGCCACAGGGAAGGGGGCGGCATTCATGAACACTGAAGCTTTCTTT.

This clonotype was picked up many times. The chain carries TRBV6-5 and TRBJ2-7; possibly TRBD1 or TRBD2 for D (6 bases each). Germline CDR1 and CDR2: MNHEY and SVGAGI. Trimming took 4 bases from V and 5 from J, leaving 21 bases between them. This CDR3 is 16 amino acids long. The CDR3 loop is CASSLSPPGALDEQYF. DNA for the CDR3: TGTGCCAGCAGTTTATCGCCCCCGGGGGCCCTAGACGAGCAGTACTTC.

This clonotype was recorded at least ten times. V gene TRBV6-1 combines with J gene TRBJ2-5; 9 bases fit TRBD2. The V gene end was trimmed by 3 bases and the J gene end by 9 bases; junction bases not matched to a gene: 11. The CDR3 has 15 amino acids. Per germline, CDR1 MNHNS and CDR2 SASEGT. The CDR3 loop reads CASSDLGLAGWSQYF. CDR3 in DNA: TGTGCCAGCAGTGACCTGGGGCTAGCGGGATGGTCCCAGTACTTC.

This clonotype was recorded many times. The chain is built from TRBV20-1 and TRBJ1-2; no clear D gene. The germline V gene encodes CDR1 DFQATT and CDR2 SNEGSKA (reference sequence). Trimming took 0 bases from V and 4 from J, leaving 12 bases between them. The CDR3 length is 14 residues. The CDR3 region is CSARDQTEVYGYTF. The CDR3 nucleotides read TGCAGTGCTAGAGATCAGACCGAAGTCTATGGCTACACCTTC.

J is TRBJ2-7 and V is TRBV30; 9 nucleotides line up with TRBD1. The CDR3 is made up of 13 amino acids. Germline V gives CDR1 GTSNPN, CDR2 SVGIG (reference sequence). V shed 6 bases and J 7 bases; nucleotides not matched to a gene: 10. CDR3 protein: CACGQGFTGEQYF. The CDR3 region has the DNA TGTGCCTGTGGACAGGGGTTTACGGGGGAGCAGTACTTC.

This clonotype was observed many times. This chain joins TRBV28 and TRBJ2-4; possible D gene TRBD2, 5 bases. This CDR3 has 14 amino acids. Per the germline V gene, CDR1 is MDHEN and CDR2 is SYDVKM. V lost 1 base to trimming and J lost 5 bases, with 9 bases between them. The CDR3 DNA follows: TGTGCCAGCAGTTTATCGGGAAAAGAAAACATTCAGTACTTC. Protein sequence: CASSLSGKENIQYF. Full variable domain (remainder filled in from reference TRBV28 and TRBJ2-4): DVKVTQSSRYLVKRTGEKVFLECVQDMDHENMFWYRQDPGLGLRLIYFSYDVKMKEKGDIPEGYSVSREKKERFSLILESASTNQTSMYLCASSLSGKENIQYFGAGTRLSVL.

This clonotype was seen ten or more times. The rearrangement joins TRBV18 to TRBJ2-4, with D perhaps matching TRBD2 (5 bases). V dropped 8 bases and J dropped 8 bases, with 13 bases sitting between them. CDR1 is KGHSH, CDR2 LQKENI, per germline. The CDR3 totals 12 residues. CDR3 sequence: CASGSRGYIQYF. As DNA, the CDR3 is TGTGCCAGCGGAAGCAGAGGGTACATTCAGTACTTC.

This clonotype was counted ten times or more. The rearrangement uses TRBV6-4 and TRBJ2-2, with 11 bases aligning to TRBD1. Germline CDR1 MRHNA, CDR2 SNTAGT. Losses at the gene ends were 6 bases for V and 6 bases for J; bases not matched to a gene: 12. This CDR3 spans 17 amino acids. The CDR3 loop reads CASRHQAGQGVAGELFF. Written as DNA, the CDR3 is TGTGCCAGCAGACACCAGGCGGGACAGGGGGTTGCCGGGGAGCTGTTTTTT.

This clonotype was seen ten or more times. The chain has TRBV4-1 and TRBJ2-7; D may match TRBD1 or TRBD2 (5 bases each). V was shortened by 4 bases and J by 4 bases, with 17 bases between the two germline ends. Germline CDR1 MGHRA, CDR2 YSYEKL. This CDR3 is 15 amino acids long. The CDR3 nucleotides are TGCGCCAGCAGCCCCTCCGGGACCACCACATACGAGCAGTACTTC. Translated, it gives CASSPSGTTTYEQYF.

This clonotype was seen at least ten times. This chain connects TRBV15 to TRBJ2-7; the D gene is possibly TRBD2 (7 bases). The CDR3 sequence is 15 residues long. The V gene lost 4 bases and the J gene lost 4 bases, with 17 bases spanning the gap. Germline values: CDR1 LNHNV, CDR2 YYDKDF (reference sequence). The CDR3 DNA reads TGTGCCACCAGCACTTCGGGGGGCGGACTATACGAGCAGTACTTC. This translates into CATSTSGGGLYEQYF.

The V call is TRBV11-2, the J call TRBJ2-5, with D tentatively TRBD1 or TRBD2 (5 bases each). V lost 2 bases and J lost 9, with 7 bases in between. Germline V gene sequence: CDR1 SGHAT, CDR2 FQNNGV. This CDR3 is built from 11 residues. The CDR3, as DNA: TGTGCCAGCAGCTTACCGGGACCCCAGTACTTC. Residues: CASSLPGPQYF.

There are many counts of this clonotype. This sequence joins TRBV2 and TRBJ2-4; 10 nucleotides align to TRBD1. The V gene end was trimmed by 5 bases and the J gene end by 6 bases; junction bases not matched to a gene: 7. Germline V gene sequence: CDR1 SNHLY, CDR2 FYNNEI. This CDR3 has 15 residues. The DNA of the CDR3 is TGTGCCAGCAGTCTGACAGGGGGCGGAGGAAACATTCAGTACTTC. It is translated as CASSLTGGGGNIQYF. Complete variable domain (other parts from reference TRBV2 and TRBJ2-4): EPEVTQTPSHQVTQMGQEVILRCVPISNHLYFYWYRQILGQKVEFLVSFYNNEISEKSEIFDDQFSVERPDGSNFTLKIRSTKLEDSAMYFCASSLTGGGGNIQYFGAGTRLSVL.